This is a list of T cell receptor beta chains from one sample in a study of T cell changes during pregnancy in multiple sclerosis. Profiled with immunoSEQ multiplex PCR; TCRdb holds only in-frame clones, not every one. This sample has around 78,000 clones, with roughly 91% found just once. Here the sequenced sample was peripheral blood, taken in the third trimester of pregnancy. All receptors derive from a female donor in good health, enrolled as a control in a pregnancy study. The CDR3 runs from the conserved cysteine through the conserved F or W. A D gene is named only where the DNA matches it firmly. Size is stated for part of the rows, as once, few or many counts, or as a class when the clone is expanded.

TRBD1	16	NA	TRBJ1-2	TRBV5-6	TGTGCCAGCAGCTTGCTGAGGGACAGAGTTTACTATGGCTACACCTTC	CASSLLRDRVYYGYTF
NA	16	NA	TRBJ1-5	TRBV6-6	TGTGCCAGCAGGCAGTGGCAGGTTCATAGCAATCAGCCCCAGCATTTT	CASRQWQVHSNQPQHF
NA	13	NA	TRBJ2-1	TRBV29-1	TGCAGCGGTGGCCGGAACAGTTACAATGAGCAGTTCTTC	CSGGRNSYNEQFF
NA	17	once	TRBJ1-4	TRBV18	TGTGCCAGCTCACCACGGGTTGCGACTGCAACTAATGAAAAACTGTTTTTT	CASSPRVATATNEKLFF
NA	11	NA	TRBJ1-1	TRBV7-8	TGTGCCAGCACCGGGAACACTGAAGCTTTCTTT	CASTGNTEAFF
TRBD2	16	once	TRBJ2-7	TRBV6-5	TGTGCCAGCAGTTTGCGACTAGCGGGAGACCCCTACGAGCAGTACTTC	CASSLRLAGDPYEQYF
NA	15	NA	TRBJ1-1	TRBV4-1	TGCGCCAGCAGCCAAGATCAGGGGTCGGGCACTGAAGCTTTCTTT	CASSQDQGSGTEAFF
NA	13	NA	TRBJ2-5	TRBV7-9	TGTGCCAGCAGCCACCGACAGGTGGAGACCCAGTACTTC	CASSHRQVETQYF
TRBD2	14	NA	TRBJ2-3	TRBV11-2	TGTGCCAGCAGCTTTTTAGGACTAGTTGATACGCAGTATTTT	CASSFLGLVDTQYF
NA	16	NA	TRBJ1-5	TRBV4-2	TGTGCCAGCAGCCAAGATTGGGGAGTACCCAATCAGCCCCAGCATTTT	CASSQDWGVPNQPQHF
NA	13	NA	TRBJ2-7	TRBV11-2	TGTGCCAGCACCGAGACTAACTCCTACGAGCAGTACTTC	CASTETNSYEQYF
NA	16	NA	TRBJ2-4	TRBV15	TGTGCCACCAGCAGAGATCCAGGGGTAGCCAAAAACATTCAGTACTTC	CATSRDPGVAKNIQYF
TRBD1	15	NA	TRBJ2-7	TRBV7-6	TGTGCCAGCAGCCTAGCCCAGGGGGCGATCTACGAGCAGTACTTC	CASSLAQGAIYEQYF
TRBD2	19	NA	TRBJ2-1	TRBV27	TGTGCCAGCAGCCCTAGGGGTACGGGACTAGCGGGACGATGGAATGAGCAGTTCTTC	CASSPRGTGLAGRWNEQFF
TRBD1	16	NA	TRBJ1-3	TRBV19	TGTGCCAGTAGTGCGACCGACAGGGACTCTGGAAACACCATATATTTT	CASSATDRDSGNTIYF
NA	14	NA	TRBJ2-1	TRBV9	TGTGCCAGCACCCCCGGCGCGGCTCGGGGTGAGCAGTTCTTC	CASTPGAARGEQFF
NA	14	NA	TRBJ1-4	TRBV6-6	TGTGCCAGCATTCGGACTCCAGATAATGAAAAACTGTTTTTT	CASIRTPDNEKLFF
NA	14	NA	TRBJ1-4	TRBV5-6	TGTGCCAGCAGCTTGGCCGCGACAGACGAAAAACTGTTTTTT	CASSLAATDEKLFF
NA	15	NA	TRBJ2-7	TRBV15	TGTGCCACCAGCTCAAGGGACTCAGGCTCCTACGAGCAGTACTTC	CATSSRDSGSYEQYF
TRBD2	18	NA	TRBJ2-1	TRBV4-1	TGCGCCAGCAGCCCCCCGGGGGGAGAGACGGATAAAAACAATGAGCAGTTCTTC	CASSPPGGETDKNNEQFF
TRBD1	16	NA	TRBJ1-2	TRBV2	TGTGCCAGCAGTGCGACCGGGACAGGGGGAGACTATGGCTACACCTTC	CASSATGTGGDYGYTF
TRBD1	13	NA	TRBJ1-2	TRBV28	TGTGCCAGCATGAGAGACAGGGTGAGGGGCTACACCTTC	CASMRDRVRGYTF
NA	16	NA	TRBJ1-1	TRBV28	TGTGCCAGCGGGTACAGGGAGCTTAGAAAGAACACTGAAGCTTTCTTT	CASGYRELRKNTEAFF
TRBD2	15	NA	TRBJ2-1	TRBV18	TGTGCCAGCTCACCTGGACTAGCCCTCAAGAATGAGCAGTTCTTC	CASSPGLALKNEQFF
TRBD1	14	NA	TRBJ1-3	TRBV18	TGTGCCAGCTCGAAAACAGGGGGTGAAAACACCATATATTTT	CASSKTGGENTIYF
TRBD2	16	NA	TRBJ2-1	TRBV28	TGTGCCAGCACCGACCTAGCGGGCCCGAACCACAATGAGCAGTTCTTC	CASTDLAGPNHNEQFF
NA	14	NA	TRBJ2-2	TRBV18	TGTGCCAGCTCACCGGTTGGTTCGGGAGGGGAGCTGTTTTTT	CASSPVGSGGELFF
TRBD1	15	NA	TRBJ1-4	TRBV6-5	TGTGCCAGCAGCTATTACCGGGACAGTAATGAAAAACTGTTTTTT	CASSYYRDSNEKLFF
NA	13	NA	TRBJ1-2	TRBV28	TGTGCCAGCAGTTTGGGAGCTAACTATGGCTACACCTTC	CASSLGANYGYTF
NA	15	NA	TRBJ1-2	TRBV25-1	TGTGCCAGCAGTGACCCGTCAGGGATCGGCTATGGCTACACCTTC	CASSDPSGIGYGYTF
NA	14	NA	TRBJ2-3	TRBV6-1	TGTGCCAGCAGTGAACCCGGGGGTACAGATACGCAGTATTTT	CASSEPGGTDTQYF
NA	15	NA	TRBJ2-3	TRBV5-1	TGCGCCAGCAGGAGGGAGGGGGGGCCCACAGATACGCAGTATTTT	CASRREGGPTDTQYF
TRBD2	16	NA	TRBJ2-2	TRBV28	TGTGCCAGCAGTTGGGGGCTAGCGGGAGTTACCGGGGAGCTGTTTTTT	CASSWGLAGVTGELFF
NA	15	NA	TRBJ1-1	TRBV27	TGTGCCAGCAGTTTACCCCCGACGGGGGACGGTGAAGCTTTCTTT	CASSLPPTGDGEAFF
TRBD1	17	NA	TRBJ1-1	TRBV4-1	TGCGCCAGCAGCGACAGGAATCTAATCGACAGGGGGGCTGAAGCTTTCTTT	CASSDRNLIDRGAEAFF
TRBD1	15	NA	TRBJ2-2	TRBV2	TGTGCCAGCAACCCACAGGGGGCGCCAACCGGGGAGCTGTTTTTT	CASNPQGAPTGELFF
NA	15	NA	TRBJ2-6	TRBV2	TGTGCCAGCAGTGATCGGGTATCTGGGGCCAACGTCCTGACTTTC	CASSDRVSGANVLTF
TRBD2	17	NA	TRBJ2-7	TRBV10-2	TGCGCCAGCATAAGGAACAGGGGAACTAGCGGGAGCTACGAGCAGTACTTC	CASIRNRGTSGSYEQYF
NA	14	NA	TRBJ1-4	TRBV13	TGTGCCAGCAGCTTAGTGAGGGGAGGAGAAAAACTGTTTTTT	CASSLVRGGEKLFF
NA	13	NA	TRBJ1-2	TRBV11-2	TGTGCCAGCAGCTTAACAGAGGGCTATGGCTACACCTTC	CASSLTEGYGYTF
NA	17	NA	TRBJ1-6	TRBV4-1	TGCGCCAGCAGCCCGCGGACAGCGAGCTCCTATAATTCACCCCTCCACTTT	CASSPRTASSYNSPLHF
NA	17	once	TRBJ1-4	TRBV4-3	TGCGCCAGCAGCCAAGTCCTAGGGAGGGAGGATAATGAAAAACTGTTTTTT	CASSQVLGREDNEKLFF
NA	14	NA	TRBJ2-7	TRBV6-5	TGTGCCAGCCCGATTCGGACAAGTCAGTACGAGCAGTACTTC	CASPIRTSQYEQYF
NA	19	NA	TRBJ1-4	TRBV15	TGTGCCACCAGCAGAGAGTCAAACCAAGAAGAGGGTTCGCGTGAAAAACTGTTTTTT	CATSRESNQEEGSREKLFF
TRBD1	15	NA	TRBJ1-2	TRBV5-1	TGCGCCAGCAGCTTGGGGGACAGGGGAATCTATGGCTACACCTTC	CASSLGDRGIYGYTF
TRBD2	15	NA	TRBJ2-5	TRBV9	TGTGCCAGCAGCGTATACTCTAGCGGTGGGGAGACCCAGTACTTC	CASSVYSSGGETQYF
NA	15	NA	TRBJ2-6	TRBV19	TGTGCCAGTAGGCTACTCCTATCTGGGGCCAACGTCCTGACTTTC	CASRLLLSGANVLTF
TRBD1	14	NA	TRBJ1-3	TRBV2	TGTGCCAGCAGTGATGGGACAGGCGGAAACACCATATATTTT	CASSDGTGGNTIYF
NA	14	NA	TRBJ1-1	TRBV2	TGTGCCAGCAGAAGGGAGAGCGGGGACACTGAAGCTTTCTTT	CASRRESGDTEAFF
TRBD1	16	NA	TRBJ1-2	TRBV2	TGTGCCAGCAGGGATTTCCCGGGACAGGGAGGGAATGGCTACACCTTC	CASRDFPGQGGNGYTF
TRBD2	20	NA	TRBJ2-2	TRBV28	TGTGCCAGCAGTTTAAAGTCCCGACTAGCGGGGGAACGGAACACCGGGGAGCTGTTTTTT	CASSLKSRLAGERNTGELFF
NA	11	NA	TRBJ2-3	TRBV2	TGTGCCAGCAGTTACACGGATACGCAGTATTTT	CASSYTDTQYF
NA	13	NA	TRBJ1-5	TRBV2	TGTGCCAGCAGTGAGGGGAGTGGGCAGCCCCAGCATTTT	CASSEGSGQPQHF
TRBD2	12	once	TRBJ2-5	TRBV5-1	TGCGCCAGCAGAGCGGGGCAAGAGACCCAGTACTTC	CASRAGQETQYF